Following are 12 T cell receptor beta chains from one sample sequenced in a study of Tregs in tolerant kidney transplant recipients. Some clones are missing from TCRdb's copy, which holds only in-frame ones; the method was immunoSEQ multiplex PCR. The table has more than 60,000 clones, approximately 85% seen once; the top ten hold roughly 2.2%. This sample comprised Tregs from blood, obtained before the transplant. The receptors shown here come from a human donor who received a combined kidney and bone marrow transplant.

The CDR3, as DNA: TGCGCCAGCAGTGAGAGCCGGTCAGGGTACAGGGATGAGCAGTTCTTC. Its translation: CASSESRSGYRDEQFF. The V gene is TRBV10-2, the J gene TRBJ2-1, with TRBD1 as a possible D gene (6 bases). The CDR3 has 16 amino acids. CDR1 WSHSY and CDR2 SAAADI come from the germline V gene. Trimming left V 2 bases short and J 8 bases short, with 19 bases between.

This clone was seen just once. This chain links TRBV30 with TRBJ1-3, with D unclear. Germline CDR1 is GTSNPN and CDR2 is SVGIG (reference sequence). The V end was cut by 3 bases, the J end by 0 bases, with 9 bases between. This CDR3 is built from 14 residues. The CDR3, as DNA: TGTGCCTGGAGGGGATTTAGCTCTGGAAACACCATATATTTT. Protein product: CAWRGFSSGNTIYF.

CDR3 region: CASSLVPGQGGYGYTF. CDR3 DNA sequence: TGTGCCAGCAGCTTAGTACCGGGACAGGGAGGCTATGGCTACACCTTC. The chain employs TRBV7-2 and TRBJ1-2; 9 nucleotides align to TRBD1. J was trimmed by 4 bases and V by 1 base; bases with no gene match: 7. The CDR3 covers 16 residues. Germline CDR1 and CDR2: SGHTA and FQGNSA.

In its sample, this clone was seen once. The CDR3 DNA reads TGCGCCAGCAGCCACCTAGCTTCAGGGGGCACAGATACGCAGTATTTT. Encoded protein: CASSHLASGGTDTQYF. V gene TRBV4-3 combines with J gene TRBJ2-3; D perhaps matches TRBD1 (6 bases). V was trimmed by 3 bases and J by 1 base, leaving 14 bases between them. The length of the CDR3 is 16 residues. Looked up from germline, CDR1 is LGHNA and CDR2 is YSLEER.

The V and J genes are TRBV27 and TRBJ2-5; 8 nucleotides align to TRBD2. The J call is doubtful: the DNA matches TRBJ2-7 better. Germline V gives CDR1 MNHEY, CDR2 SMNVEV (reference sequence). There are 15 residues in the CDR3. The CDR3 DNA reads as TGTGCCAGCAGTTCATTAGCGGGAAGCTCCTACGAGCAGTACTTC. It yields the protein CASSSLAGSSYEQYF.

The CDR3 sequence is CASSFHRDRKWNSPLHF. The DNA of the CDR3 is TGTGCCAGCAGCTTTCATCGGGACAGGAAATGGAATTCACCCCTCCACTTT. The genes are TRBV11-3 and TRBJ1-6; 8 bases map to TRBD1. Germline assignment: CDR1 SGHNT and CDR2 YENEEA. The CDR3 is made up of 17 amino acids. After removal of 3 bases from V and 7 bases from J, the junction contained 11 bases not matched to a gene.

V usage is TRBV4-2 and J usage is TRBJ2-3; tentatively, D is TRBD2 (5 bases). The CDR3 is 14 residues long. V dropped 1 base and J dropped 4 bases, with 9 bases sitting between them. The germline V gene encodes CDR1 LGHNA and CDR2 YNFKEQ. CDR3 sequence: CASSQAGVADTQYF. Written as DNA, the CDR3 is TGTGCCAGCAGCCAAGCCGGGGTTGCAGATACGCAGTATTTT.

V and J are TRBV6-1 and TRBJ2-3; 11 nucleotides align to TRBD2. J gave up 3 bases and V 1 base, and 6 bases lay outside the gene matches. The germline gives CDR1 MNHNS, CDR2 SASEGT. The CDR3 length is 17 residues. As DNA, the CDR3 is TGTGCCAGCAGTGAAGTCCCAACTAGCGGGAGTACAGATACGCAGTATTTT. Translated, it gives CASSEVPTSGSTDTQYF.

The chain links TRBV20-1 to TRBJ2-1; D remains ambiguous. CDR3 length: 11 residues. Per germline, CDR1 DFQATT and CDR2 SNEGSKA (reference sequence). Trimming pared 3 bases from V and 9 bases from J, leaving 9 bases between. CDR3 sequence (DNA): TGCAGTGCTAGGTTAGCTACTGAGCAGTTCTTC. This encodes CSARLATEQFF.

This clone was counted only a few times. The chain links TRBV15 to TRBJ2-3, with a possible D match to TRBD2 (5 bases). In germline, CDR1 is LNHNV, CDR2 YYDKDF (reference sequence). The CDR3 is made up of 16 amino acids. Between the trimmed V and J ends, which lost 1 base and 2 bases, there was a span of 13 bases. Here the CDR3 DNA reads TGTGCCACCAGCAGAGTTTTGGCTAGCAACACAGATACGCAGTATTTT. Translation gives CATSRVLASNTDTQYF. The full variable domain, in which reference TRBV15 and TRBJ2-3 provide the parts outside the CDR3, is DAMVIQNPRYQVTQFGKPVTLSCSQTLNHNVMYWYQQKSSQAPKLLFHYYDKDFNNEADTPDNFQSRRPNTSFCFLDIRSPGLGDTAMYLCATSRVLASNTDTQYFGPGTRLTVL.

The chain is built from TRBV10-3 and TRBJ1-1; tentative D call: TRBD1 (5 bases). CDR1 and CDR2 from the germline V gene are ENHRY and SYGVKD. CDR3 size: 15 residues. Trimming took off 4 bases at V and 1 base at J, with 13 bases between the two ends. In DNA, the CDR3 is TGTGCCATCAGTGCCTCCGACAGAACGAACACTGAAGCTTTCTTT. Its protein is CAISASDRTNTEAFF.

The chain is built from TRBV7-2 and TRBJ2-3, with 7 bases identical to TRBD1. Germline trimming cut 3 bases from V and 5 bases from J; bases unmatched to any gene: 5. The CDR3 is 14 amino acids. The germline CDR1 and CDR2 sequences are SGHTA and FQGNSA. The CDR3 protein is CASSFLGGLDTQYF. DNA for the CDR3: TGTGCCAGCAGCTTTTTAGGGGGCTTAGATACGCAGTATTTT.